These 28 T cell receptor beta chains originate from one sample sequenced in a study of neurological immune-mediated disorders. Time point meaning: technical triplicate 3. TCRdb re-called the 5' RACE reads through MiXCR, storing one row per CDR3 protein. The data contain nearly 45,000 distinct CDR3 sequences, 20% to 25% of them singletons. Material: PBMCs. These receptors came from a man between 60 and 75 years old with HTLV-1-associated myelopathy (HAM/TSP).

The chain has TRBV27 and TRBJ2-3; 8 positions agree with TRBD2. The CDR3 sequence is 15 residues long. CDR1 and CDR2 from the germline V gene are MNHEY and SMNVEV (reference sequence). V was pared by 9 bases and J by 0 bases, with 8 bases of the junction left unmatched. In DNA, the CDR3 is TGTGCCAGTAGACCATCTAGCGGGAGCACAGATACGCAGTATTTT. Protein product: CASRPSSGSTDTQYF.

The rearrangement uses TRBV4-1 and TRBJ1-4; tentatively, D is TRBD1 (5 bases). V lost 1 base, J lost 8 bases, and 11 bases lay in between. The germline V gene encodes CDR1 MGHRA and CDR2 YSYEKL. The length of the CDR3 is 14 residues. DNA of the CDR3: TGCGCCAGCAGCCAAGCAGGGCTGGACGAAAAACTGTTTTTT. Protein sequence: CASSQAGLDEKLFF.

This clonotype was observed at least ten times. The genes are TRBV5-6 and TRBJ2-7, with D unresolved. Between the trimmed V and J ends, which lost 4 bases and 2 bases, there was a span of 16 bases. The CDR3 contains 15 residues. Germline V gene lookup returns CDR1 SGHDT and CDR2 YYEEEE. The CDR3 sequence: CASSRTGRPTYEQYF. CDR3 DNA sequence: TGTGCCAGCAGCCGAACTGGACGGCCGACCTACGAGCAGTACTTC.

The chain is built from TRBV28 and TRBJ2-1; 14 nucleotides match TRBD2. Trimming took 5 bases from V and 8 from J; bases not matched to a gene: 11. Germline values: CDR1 MDHEN, CDR2 SYDVKM. This CDR3 contains 17 residues. CDR3 sequence reads: CASSPTGTSGSMYEQFF. For the CDR3, the DNA is TGTGCCAGCAGTCCAACAGGGACTAGCGGGAGTATGTATGAGCAGTTCTTC. Variable domain in full (rest from reference TRBV28 and TRBJ2-1): DVKVTQSSRYLVKRTGEKVFLECVQDMDHENMFWYRQDPGLGLRLIYFSYDVKMKEKGDIPEGYSVSREKKERFSLILESASTNQTSMYLCASSPTGTSGSMYEQFFGPGTRLTVL.

This clonotype has a count of ten or more. The genes are TRBV6-5 and TRBJ2-3; 10 bases line up with TRBD2. Losses at the gene ends were 8 bases for V and 10 bases for J; bases not matched to a gene: 24. The CDR3 contains 18 residues. Germline assignment: CDR1 MNHEY and CDR2 SVGAGI. CDR3 protein: CASENSRRLAGIPVAQYF. The DNA for the CDR3 is TGTGCCAGCGAAAACTCGCGGAGACTAGCGGGTATCCCCGTTGCGCAGTATTTT.

About this clonotype: This may stem from a read error, because a much larger clone lies one nucleotide away. V and J are TRBV6-1 and TRBJ1-1; D is unresolved. CDR3 length: 17 amino acids. Germline V gene lookup returns CDR1 MNHNS and CDR2 SASEGT. The V and J ends lost 0 bases and 0 bases respectively, with 14 bases between them. Written as DNA, the CDR3 is TGTGCCAGCAGTGAAGCGCGGGTGGTTTCGTTGAACACTGAAGCTTTCTTT. It yields the protein CASSEARVVSLNTEAFF.

This clonotype was recorded at least ten times. The gene calls are TRBV18 and TRBJ2-7; 14 positions match TRBD2. Germline assignment: CDR1 KGHSH and CDR2 LQKENI. The CDR3 totals 15 residues. V lost 0 bases to trimming and J lost 6 bases; unmatched junction nucleotides: 1. This chain's CDR3 is CASSPPGLAGAEQYF. The CDR3 DNA follows: TGTGCCAGCTCACCACCGGGACTAGCGGGAGCCGAGCAGTACTTC. The variable domain in full, completed from reference TRBV18 and TRBJ2-7, reads NAGVMQNPRHLVRRRGQEARLRCSPMKGHSHVYWYRQLPEEGLKFMVYLQKENIIDESGMPKERFSAEFPKEGPSILRIQQVVRGDSAAYFCASSPPGLAGAEQYFGPGTRLTVT.

The chain couples TRBV5-5 to TRBJ2-7; the match to TRBD1 covers 8 bases. V dropped 0 bases and J dropped 7; count of bases not matched to a gene: 9. Per the germline V gene, CDR1 is SGHKS and CDR2 is YYEKEE (reference sequence). The CDR3 consists of 15 residues. In nucleotides, the CDR3 is TGTGCCAGCAGCTTGGTACAGGGGGGATTCTCGGAGCAGTACTTC. Its protein is CASSLVQGGFSEQYF. Together with reference TRBV5-5 and TRBJ2-7, the CDR3 gives the full variable domain: DAGVTQSPTHLIKTRGQQVTLRCSPISGHKSVSWYQQVLGQGPQFIFQYYEKEERGRGNFPDRFSARQFPNYSSELNVNALLLGDSALYLCASSLVQGGFSEQYFGPGTRLTVT.

V and J are TRBV7-9 and TRBJ1-2, with TRBD1 identical over 7 bases. CDR3 length: 14 residues. V shed 6 bases, J shed 2 bases, and the junction held 6 bases outside the gene matches. Germline V gene sequence: CDR1 SEHNR, CDR2 FQNEAQ (reference sequence). The CDR3 region is CASSVKGQNYGYTF. DNA for the CDR3: TGTGCCAGCAGTGTAAAGGGACAGAACTATGGCTACACCTTC.

This clonotype was seen many times. The chain joins TRBV12-3 or TRBV12-4 to TRBJ1-2; D possibly corresponds to TRBD1 (6 bases). Between the trimmed V and J ends, which lost 6 bases and 6 bases, there was a span of 17 bases. The CDR3 has 14 amino acids. The CDR3 DNA sequence: TGTGCCAGCAGACCTTCAACAGGGTTAAATGGCTACACCTTC. Its translation: CASRPSTGLNGYTF.

At least ten counts were recorded for this clonotype. The chain combines TRBV20-1 with TRBJ2-1; 9 bases line up with TRBD2. The germline V gene has CDR1 DFQATT and CDR2 SNEGSKA (reference sequence). The J segment lost 3 bases and the V segment lost 3 bases, leaving 6 bases of the junction unmatched. This CDR3 spans 15 amino acids. CDR3 DNA sequence: TGCAGTGCTAGGCCCCTAGCGGGGCACTACAATGAGCAGTTCTTC. It codes for CSARPLAGHYNEQFF.

Many counts were recorded for this clonotype. The chain couples TRBV5-1 to TRBJ1-1, with D tentatively TRBD1 (6 bases). Trimming took 2 bases from V and 2 from J, leaving 16 bases between them. CDR1 is SGHRS and CDR2 is YFSETQ in the germline V gene. This CDR3 comprises 16 residues. CDR3 protein: CASSFSRPGDNTEAFF. In DNA form, the CDR3 reads TGCGCCAGCAGCTTTAGTCGGCCAGGGGATAACACTGAAGCTTTCTTT.

The rearrangement links TRBV24-1 to TRBJ2-7; 7 positions match TRBD2. Germline V gene data show CDR1 as KGHDR and CDR2 as SFDVKD. J was trimmed by 3 bases and V by 7 bases; bases with no gene match: 5. This CDR3 has 13 amino acids. The CDR3 bases are TGTGCCACCAGGGGGGGGGAAGACTACGAGCAGTACTTC. This translates into CATRGGEDYEQYF.

This clonotype was observed at least ten times. The gene calls are TRBV5-1 and TRBJ1-3; a weak D match, TRBD1 (5 bases). This CDR3 has 16 residues. The ends were cut back, 4 bases at V and 8 bases at J, with 22 bases in the middle. CDR1 SGHRS and CDR2 YFSETQ come from the germline V gene. CDR3 coding DNA: TGCGCCAGCAGCACAGGCTCAGCCGGTCAGGGCCACACCATATATTTT. Amino acids: CASSTGSAGQGHTIYF.

This chain joins TRBV5-1 and TRBJ1-1, with TRBD1 matching over 7 bases. The germline CDR1 and CDR2 sequences are SGHRS and YFSETQ. V lost 0 bases, J lost 3 bases, and 11 bases stayed unmatched. This CDR3 has 17 amino acids. The CDR3 reads CASSLVGRGEMDTEAFF. The CDR3 DNA follows: TGCGCCAGCAGCTTGGTCGGCAGGGGGGAAATGGACACTGAAGCTTTCTTT.

This clonotype was seen at least ten times. This chain joins TRBV20-1 and TRBJ2-1, with TRBD2 as a possible D gene (5 bases). V dropped 1 base and J dropped 4 bases, with 17 bases sitting between them. CDR3 length: 16 residues. Germline CDR1 and CDR2: DFQATT and SNEGSKA (reference sequence). This chain's CDR3 is CSARAERRATYNEQFF. DNA for the CDR3: TGCAGTGCTAGAGCCGAGAGGCGGGCCACGTACAATGAGCAGTTCTTC.

This clonotype was seen at least ten times. J is TRBJ2-6 and V is TRBV4-1; tentatively, D is TRBD2 (6 bases). The CDR3 has 19 amino acids. Germline V lookup: CDR1 MGHRA, CDR2 YSYEKL. V was pared by 3 bases and J by 0 bases, with 18 bases between. This chain's CDR3 is CASSQIGLADLSGANVLTF. As DNA, the CDR3 is TGCGCCAGCAGCCAGATTGGCTTAGCGGATCTCTCTGGGGCCAACGTCCTGACTTTC.

The sample holds many counts of this clonotype. The CDR3 sequence: CASQTGNYEQYF. The DNA of the CDR3 is TGCGCCAGCCAGACAGGGAACTACGAGCAGTACTTC. This sequence joins TRBV10-2 and TRBJ2-7, with 7 bases identical to TRBD1. This CDR3 has 12 residues. From germline, CDR1 is WSHSY and CDR2 SAAADI. V lost 8 bases to trimming and J lost 3 bases; unmatched junction nucleotides: 4.

This clonotype rates as large. V is TRBV28 and J is TRBJ1-2; D uncertain. Trimming stripped 1 base from V and 0 bases from J, with 9 bases between. This CDR3 comprises 15 residues. The germline V gene encodes CDR1 MDHEN and CDR2 SYDVKM. The CDR3 region is CASSLSGLTNYGYTF. The CDR3 DNA reads as TGTGCCAGCAGTTTATCAGGACTGACTAACTATGGCTACACCTTC.

The chain uses TRBV15 and TRBJ2-3; no firm D call. There are 12 residues in the CDR3. Germline CDR1 reads LNHNV; CDR2 reads YYDKDF (reference sequence). V gave up 2 bases and J gave up 4 bases, with 4 bases separating them. This CDR3 is CATSRSADTQYF. The CDR3 nucleotides read TGTGCCACCAGCAGATCAGCAGATACGCAGTATTTT.

This clonotype was seen repeatedly, ten times or more. This sequence joins TRBV6-1 and TRBJ1-5, with D possibly being TRBD1 (5 bases). The CDR3 length is 14 residues. Germline V CDR1 and CDR2: MNHNS, SASEGT. Trimming took off 2 bases at V and 4 bases at J, with 9 bases between the two ends. The CDR3 nucleotides are TGTGCCAGCAGTGAAAGACAGCCAAATCAGCCCCAGCATTTT. Its translation is CASSERQPNQPQHF.

This clonotype was seen many times. The rearrangement joins TRBV9 to TRBJ2-7; TRBD2 matches at 7 bases. The CDR3 consists of 13 residues. Germline CDR1 reads SGDLS; CDR2 reads YYNGEE. The trim removed 7 bases at V and 2 bases at J, leaving 6 bases unmatched. CDR3 nucleotide sequence: TGTGCCAGCTCTAGCGGTAATACCTACGAGCAGTACTTC. Its protein is CASSSGNTYEQYF.

By sample share, this clonotype is medium-sized. The chain is built from TRBV7-8 and TRBJ2-1; 8 bases are shared with TRBD2. Germline V gene data show CDR1 as SGHVS and CDR2 as FQNEAQ. After removal of 10 bases from V and 6 bases from J, the junction contained 14 bases not matched to a gene. The CDR3 is made up of 15 amino acids. CDR3: CAIAGGGRATNEQFF. CDR3 coding DNA: TGTGCCATCGCCGGGGGGGGGAGGGCCACCAATGAGCAGTTCTTC.

This clonotype showed up many times. The chain links TRBV14 to TRBJ2-2; D is undetermined. The germline V and J ends were trimmed by 4 bases and 1 base, with 7 bases remaining between them. From germline, CDR1 is SGHDN and CDR2 FVKESK. CDR3 size: 14 residues. This CDR3 reads CASSRSRNTGELFF. The CDR3 coding sequence is TGTGCCAGCAGCCGCTCCAGGAACACCGGGGAGCTGTTTTTT.

This clonotype was counted ten times or more. J is TRBJ1-1 and V is TRBV5-1; D unclear. V was clipped by 0 bases and J by 1 base, with 7 bases between them. The CDR3 length is 14 residues. Per germline, CDR1 SGHRS and CDR2 YFSETQ. This CDR3 reads CASSLDPENTEAFF. The CDR3 DNA reads as TGCGCCAGCAGCTTGGATCCGGAGAACACTGAAGCTTTCTTT.

This rearrangement joins TRBV7-9 to TRBJ1-1, with no clear D. Trimming left V 5 bases short and J 0 bases short, with 10 bases between. Germline values: CDR1 SEHNR, CDR2 FQNEAQ (reference sequence). The CDR3 covers 14 residues. The CDR3 loop is CASSPRNMNTEAFF. CDR3 coding DNA: TGTGCCAGCAGCCCACGGAACATGAACACTGAAGCTTTCTTT.

This sequence joins TRBV12-3 or TRBV12-4 and TRBJ2-1, with TRBD2 as a possible D gene (6 bases). This CDR3 has 15 amino acids. V was cut by 6 bases and J by 1 base, with 13 bases left in between. The CDR3 bases are TGTGCCAGCAGGCCTCTAGCGAGTTCCTACAATGAGCAGTTCTTC. It yields the protein CASRPLASSYNEQFF.

The CDR3 coding sequence is TGCGCCAGCAGCCCCAGACTAGCGGGAGGGTCCCACAATGAGCAGTTCTTC. This translates into CASSPRLAGGSHNEQFF. V and J are TRBV5-1 and TRBJ2-1, with TRBD2 matching 14 bases. V dropped 4 bases and J dropped 5; count of bases not matched to a gene: 8. CDR1 is SGHRS, CDR2 YFSETQ, per germline. The CDR3 contains 17 residues.